The subject of this entry is one TCR beta chain. This CDR3 is built from 16 residues. The germline gives CDR1 SGHRS, CDR2 YFSETQ. The ends lost 4 bases at V and 3 bases at J; junction bases unmatched: 9. The entry originates in a study of blood T cell repertoires in COVID-19. Authors' processing steps: Nucleated cell counts were estimated from reference gene primer amplification. Clones were read by immunoSEQ multiplex PCR, and TCRdb kept only the in-frame ones, dropping some. The V and J calls and the clone size are those of that table, but D and trimming were determined from the DNA. In the table there are some 340,000 clones, around 87% of which are singletons. Individuals aged about 18 to 89 years were recruited from 20 to 25 US areas. Cohorts were determined from participant-reported clinical history. Donors in Cohort 3 who had recovered were those with two negative PCRs, healthcare professional clearance, or resolution of their symptoms.

The TCR was taken from a young woman who had recovered from COVID-19. The genes are TRBV5-1 and TRBJ2-2; 7 bases fit TRBD2. Specimen: PBMCs or T cells enriched from blood (not recorded which). CDR3 sequence (DNA): TGCGCCAGCAGCCCCTTTGGGGGAGGGGACACCGGGGAGCTGTTTTTT. It yields the protein CASSPFGGGDTGELFF.